The 2 T cell receptor beta chains listed next were all sequenced from one sample in a study of PD-1 blockade in classical Hodgkin lymphoma. Each of the patients experienced relapse following autologous stem cell transplantation, and their brentuximab vedotin exposure differed. The assay was immunoSEQ multiplex PCR, and TCRdb's table has in-frame clones only and misses some. This table holds some 10,000 clones, approximately 80% found once. The input for sequencing was peripheral blood mononuclear cells (PBMCs), taken at baseline. All receptors derive from a human donor with classical Hodgkin lymphoma.

This chain links TRBV28 with TRBJ2-7, with a possible D match to TRBD2 (6 bases). This CDR3 comprises 15 residues. The germline V gene encodes CDR1 MDHEN and CDR2 SYDVKM. Trimming took off 7 bases at V and 0 bases at J, with 16 bases between the two ends. This CDR3 is CASKNGREVSYEQYF. CDR3 coding DNA: TGTGCCAGCAAGAATGGCAGGGAGGTCTCCTACGAGCAGTACTTC.

This chain joins TRBV19 and TRBJ1-2, with 7 bases aligning to TRBD1. The germline gives CDR1 LNHDA, CDR2 SQIVND (reference sequence). Trimming took 6 bases from V and 1 from J; bases not matched to a gene: 8. The CDR3 has 15 residues. CDR3 nucleotides: TGTGCCAGTAGGCCCTCGGGACAGTTTAACTATGGCTACACCTTC. It is translated as CASRPSGQFNYGYTF.